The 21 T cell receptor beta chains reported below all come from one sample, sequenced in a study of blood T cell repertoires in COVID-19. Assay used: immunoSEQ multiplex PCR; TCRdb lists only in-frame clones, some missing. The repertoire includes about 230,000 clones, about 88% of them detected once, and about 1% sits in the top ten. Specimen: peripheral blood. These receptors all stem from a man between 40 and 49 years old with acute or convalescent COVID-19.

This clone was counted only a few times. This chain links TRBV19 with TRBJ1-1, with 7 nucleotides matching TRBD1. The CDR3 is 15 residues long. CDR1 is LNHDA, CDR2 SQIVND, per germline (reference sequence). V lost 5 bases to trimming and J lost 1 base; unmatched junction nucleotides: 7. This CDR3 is CASSERQGGNTEAFF. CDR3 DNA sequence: TGTGCCAGTAGTGAAAGACAGGGTGGGAACACTGAAGCTTTCTTT.

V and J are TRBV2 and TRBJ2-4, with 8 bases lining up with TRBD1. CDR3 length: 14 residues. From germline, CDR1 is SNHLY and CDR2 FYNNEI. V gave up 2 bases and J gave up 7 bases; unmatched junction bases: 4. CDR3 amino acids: CASSEQGARNIQYF. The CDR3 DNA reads TGTGCCAGCAGTGAACAGGGGGCTCGGAACATTCAGTACTTC. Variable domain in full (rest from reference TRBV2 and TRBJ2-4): EPEVTQTPSHQVTQMGQEVILRCVPISNHLYFYWYRQILGQKVEFLVSFYNNEISEKSEIFDDQFSVERPDGSNFTLKIRSTKLEDSAMYFCASSEQGARNIQYFGAGTRLSVL.

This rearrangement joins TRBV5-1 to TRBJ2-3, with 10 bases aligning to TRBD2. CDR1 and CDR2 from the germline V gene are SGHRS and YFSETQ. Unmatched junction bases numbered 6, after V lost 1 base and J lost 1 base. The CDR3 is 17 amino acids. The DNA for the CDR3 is TGCGCCAGCAGCTTGACAGCCACTAGCGGGGGCACAGATACGCAGTATTTT. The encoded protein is CASSLTATSGGTDTQYF.

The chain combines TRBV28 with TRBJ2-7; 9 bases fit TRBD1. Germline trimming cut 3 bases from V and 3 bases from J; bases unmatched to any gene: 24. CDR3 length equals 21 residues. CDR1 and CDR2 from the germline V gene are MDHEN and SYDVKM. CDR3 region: CASSFSLIRDRVQAGDYEQYF. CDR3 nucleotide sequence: TGTGCCAGCAGTTTCTCCCTTATCCGGGACAGGGTCCAGGCAGGGGACTACGAGCAGTACTTC.

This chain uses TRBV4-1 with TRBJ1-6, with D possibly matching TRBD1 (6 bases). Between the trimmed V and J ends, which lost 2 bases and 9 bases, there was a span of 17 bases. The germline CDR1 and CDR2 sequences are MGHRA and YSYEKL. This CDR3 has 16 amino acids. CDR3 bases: TGCGCCAGCAGCCAAATAGAAGGACAGAGAAGTTCACCCCTCCACTTT. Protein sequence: CASSQIEGQRSSPLHF.

The CDR3 reads CASSPGRDGTQPQHF. DNA of the CDR3: TGTGCCAGCTCCCCGGGGAGGGACGGAACTCAGCCCCAGCATTTT. The chain uses TRBV18 and TRBJ1-5; D perhaps matches TRBD1 (5 bases). The germline V gene has CDR1 KGHSH and CDR2 LQKENI. The V end was cut by 6 bases, the J end by 6 bases, with 18 bases between. The length of the CDR3 is 15 residues.

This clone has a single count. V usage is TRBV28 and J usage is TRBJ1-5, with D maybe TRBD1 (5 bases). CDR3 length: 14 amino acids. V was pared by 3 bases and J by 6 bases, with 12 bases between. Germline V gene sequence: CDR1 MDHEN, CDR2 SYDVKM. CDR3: CASSFGRAGQPQHF. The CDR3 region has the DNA TGTGCCAGCAGTTTTGGCAGGGCTGGTCAGCCCCAGCATTTT. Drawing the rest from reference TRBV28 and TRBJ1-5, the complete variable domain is DVKVTQSSRYLVKRTGEKVFLECVQDMDHENMFWYRQDPGLGLRLIYFSYDVKMKEKGDIPEGYSVSREKKERFSLILESASTNQTSMYLCASSFGRAGQPQHFGDGTRLSIL.

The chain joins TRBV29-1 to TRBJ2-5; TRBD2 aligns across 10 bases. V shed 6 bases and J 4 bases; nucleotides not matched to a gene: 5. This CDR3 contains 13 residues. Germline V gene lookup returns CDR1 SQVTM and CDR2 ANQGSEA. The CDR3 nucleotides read TGCAGCGTAGGTAGCGGGGGGCGAGAGACCCAGTACTTC. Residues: CSVGSGGRETQYF.

The CDR3 protein is CASSQFQYTEAFF. The DNA for the CDR3 is TGTGCCAGCAGCCAATTCCAGTACACTGAAGCTTTCTTT. V is TRBV14 and J is TRBJ1-1; no clear D. The germline V gene encodes CDR1 SGHDN and CDR2 FVKESK. CDR3 length: 13 amino acids. V was clipped by 2 bases and J by 3 bases, with 7 bases between them.

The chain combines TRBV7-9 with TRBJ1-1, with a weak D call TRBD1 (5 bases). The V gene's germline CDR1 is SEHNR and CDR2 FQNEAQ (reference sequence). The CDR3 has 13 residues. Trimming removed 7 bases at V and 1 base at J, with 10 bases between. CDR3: CASKTRENTEAFF. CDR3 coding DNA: TGTGCCAGCAAGACCAGGGAGAACACTGAAGCTTTCTTT.

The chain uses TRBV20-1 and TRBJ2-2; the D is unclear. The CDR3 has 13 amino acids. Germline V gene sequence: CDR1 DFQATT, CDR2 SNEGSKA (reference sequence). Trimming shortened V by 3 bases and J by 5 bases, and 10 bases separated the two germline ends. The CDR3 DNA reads TGCAGTGCTAGTGGCACGGGTACCGGGGAGCTGTTTTTT. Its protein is CSASGTGTGELFF.

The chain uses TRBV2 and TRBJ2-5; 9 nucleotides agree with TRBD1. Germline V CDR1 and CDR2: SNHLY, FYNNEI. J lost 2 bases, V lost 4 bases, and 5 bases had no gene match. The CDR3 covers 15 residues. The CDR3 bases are TGTGCCAGCAGTGGGCCGGGACAGGGTCAAGAGACCCAGTACTTC. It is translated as CASSGPGQGQETQYF. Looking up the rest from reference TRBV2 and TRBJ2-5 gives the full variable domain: EPEVTQTPSHQVTQMGQEVILRCVPISNHLYFYWYRQILGQKVEFLVSFYNNEISEKSEIFDDQFSVERPDGSNFTLKIRSTKLEDSAMYFCASSGPGQGQETQYFGPGTRLLVL.

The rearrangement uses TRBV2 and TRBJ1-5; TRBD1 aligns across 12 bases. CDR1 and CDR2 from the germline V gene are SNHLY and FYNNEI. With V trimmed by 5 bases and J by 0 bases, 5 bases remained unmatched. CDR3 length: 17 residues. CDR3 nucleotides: TGTGCCAGCAGTCCCGGGACAGGGGGCTATAGCAATCAGCCCCAGCATTTT. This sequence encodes CASSPGTGGYSNQPQHF.

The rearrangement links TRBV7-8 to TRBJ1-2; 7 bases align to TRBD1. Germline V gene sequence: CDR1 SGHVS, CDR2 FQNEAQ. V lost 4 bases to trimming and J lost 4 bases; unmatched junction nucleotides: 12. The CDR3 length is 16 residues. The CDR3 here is CASSYRGKGYGYGYTF. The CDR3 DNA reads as TGTGCCAGCAGCTACAGGGGAAAGGGGTATGGCTATGGCTACACCTTC.

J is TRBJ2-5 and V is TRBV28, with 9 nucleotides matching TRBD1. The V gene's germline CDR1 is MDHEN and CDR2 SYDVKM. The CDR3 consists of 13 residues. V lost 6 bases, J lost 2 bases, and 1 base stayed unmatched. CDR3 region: CASRDRGQETQYF. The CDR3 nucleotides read TGTGCCAGCAGGGACAGGGGTCAAGAGACCCAGTACTTC.

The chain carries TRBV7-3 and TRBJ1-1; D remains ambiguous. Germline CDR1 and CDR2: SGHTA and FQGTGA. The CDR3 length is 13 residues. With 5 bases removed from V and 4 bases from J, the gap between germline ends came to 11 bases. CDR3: CASSPDGRTEAFF. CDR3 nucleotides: TGTGCCAGCAGCCCCGATGGGCGCACTGAAGCTTTCTTT.

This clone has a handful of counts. The CDR3 nucleotides are TGTGCCAGCAGCGACCCCACCCAGGGGGATGGCTACACCTTC. It translates to CASSDPTQGDGYTF. The rearrangement links TRBV7-9 to TRBJ1-2; TRBD1 agrees at 7 bases. The V gene end was trimmed by 5 bases and the J gene end by 6 bases; junction bases not matched to a gene: 9. This CDR3 has 14 amino acids. CDR1 SEHNR and CDR2 FQNEAQ come from the germline V gene (reference sequence).

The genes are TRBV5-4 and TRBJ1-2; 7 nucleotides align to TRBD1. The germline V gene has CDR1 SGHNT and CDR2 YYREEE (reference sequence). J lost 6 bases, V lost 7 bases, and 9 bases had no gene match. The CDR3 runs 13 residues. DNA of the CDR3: TGTGCCAGCCGCCTACAGGGGCTCGATGGCTACACCTTC. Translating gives CASRLQGLDGYTF.

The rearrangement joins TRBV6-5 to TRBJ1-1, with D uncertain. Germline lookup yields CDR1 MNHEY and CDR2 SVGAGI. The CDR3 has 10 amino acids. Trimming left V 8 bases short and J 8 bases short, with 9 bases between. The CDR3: CASGRREAFF. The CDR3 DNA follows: TGTGCCAGCGGGAGGAGGGAAGCTTTCTTT.

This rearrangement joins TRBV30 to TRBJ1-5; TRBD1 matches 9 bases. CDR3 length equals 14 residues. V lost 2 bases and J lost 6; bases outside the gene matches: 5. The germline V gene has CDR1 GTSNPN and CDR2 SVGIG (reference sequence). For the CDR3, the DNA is TGTGCCTGGAGTTTGGGACAGGGCGGTCAGCCCCAGCATTTT. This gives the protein CAWSLGQGGQPQHF.

CDR3 protein: CASSLQDYSNQPQHF. The CDR3 DNA is TGTGCCAGTAGTCTTCAGGATTATAGCAATCAGCCCCAGCATTTT. The J gene is TRBJ1-5, the V gene TRBV19, with D unclear. Germline V CDR1 and CDR2: LNHDA, SQIVND (reference sequence). The CDR3 runs to 15 residues. Trimming left V 5 bases short and J 0 bases short, with 11 bases between.